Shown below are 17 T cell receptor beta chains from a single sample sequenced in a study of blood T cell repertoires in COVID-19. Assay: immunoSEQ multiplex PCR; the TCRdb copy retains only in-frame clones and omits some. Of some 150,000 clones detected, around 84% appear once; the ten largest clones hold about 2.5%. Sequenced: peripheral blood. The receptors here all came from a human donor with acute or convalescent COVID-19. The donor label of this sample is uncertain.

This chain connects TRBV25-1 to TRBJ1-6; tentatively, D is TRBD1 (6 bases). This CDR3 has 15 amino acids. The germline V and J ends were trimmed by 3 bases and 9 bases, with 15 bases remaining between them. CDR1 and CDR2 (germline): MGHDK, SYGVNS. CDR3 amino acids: CASSEGAVLSSPLHF. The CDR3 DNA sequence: TGTGCCAGCAGTGAGGGGGCAGTCCTAAGTTCACCCCTCCACTTT.

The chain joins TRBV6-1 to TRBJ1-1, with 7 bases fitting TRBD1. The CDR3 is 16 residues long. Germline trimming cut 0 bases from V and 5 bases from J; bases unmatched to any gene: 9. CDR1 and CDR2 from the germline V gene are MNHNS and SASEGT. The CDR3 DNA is TGTGCCAGCAGTGAAGCTCTATTCCCGGGACAGACTGAAGCTTTCTTT. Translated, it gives CASSEALFPGQTEAFF.

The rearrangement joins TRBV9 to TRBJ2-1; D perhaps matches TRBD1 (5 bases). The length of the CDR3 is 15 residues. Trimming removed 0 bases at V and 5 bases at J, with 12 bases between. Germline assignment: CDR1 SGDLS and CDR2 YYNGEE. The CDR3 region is CASSVGSLGHNEQFF. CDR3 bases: TGTGCCAGCAGCGTAGGGAGTTTGGGGCACAATGAGCAGTTCTTC.

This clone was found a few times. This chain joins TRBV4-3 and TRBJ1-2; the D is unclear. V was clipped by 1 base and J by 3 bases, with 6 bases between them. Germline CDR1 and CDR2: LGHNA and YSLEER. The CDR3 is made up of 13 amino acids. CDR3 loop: CASSQVGDYGYTF. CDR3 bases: TGCGCCAGCAGCCAAGTGGGCGACTATGGCTACACCTTC.

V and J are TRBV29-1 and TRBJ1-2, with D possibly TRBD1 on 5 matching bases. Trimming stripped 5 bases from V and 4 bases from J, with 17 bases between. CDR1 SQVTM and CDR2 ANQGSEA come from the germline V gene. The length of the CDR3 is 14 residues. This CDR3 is CSVSAGSGSYGYTF. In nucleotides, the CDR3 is TGCAGCGTTTCTGCAGGGTCGGGTTCCTATGGCTACACCTTC.

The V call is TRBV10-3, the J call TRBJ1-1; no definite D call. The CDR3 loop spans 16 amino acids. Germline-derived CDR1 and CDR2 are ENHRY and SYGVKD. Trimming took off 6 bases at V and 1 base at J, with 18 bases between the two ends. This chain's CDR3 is CAISVNSRPQNTEAFF. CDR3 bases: TGTGCCATCAGCGTAAACTCCAGGCCGCAGAACACTGAAGCTTTCTTT.

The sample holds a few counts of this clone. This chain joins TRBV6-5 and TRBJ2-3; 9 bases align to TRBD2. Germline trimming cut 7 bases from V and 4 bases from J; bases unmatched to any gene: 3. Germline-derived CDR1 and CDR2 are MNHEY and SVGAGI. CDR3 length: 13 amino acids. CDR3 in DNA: TGTGCCAGCAAGGGACTAGCATCAGATACGCAGTATTTT. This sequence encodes CASKGLASDTQYF.

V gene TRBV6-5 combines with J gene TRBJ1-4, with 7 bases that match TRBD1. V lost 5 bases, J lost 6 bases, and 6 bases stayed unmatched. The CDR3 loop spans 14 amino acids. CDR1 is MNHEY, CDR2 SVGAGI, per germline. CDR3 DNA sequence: TGTGCCAGCAGTCTAGACAGGGAGGATGAAAAACTGTTTTTT. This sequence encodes CASSLDREDEKLFF.

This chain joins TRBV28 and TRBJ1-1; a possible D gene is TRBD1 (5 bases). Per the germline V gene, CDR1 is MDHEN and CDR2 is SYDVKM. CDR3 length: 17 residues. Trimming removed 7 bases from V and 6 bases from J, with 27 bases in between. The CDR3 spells CASTPGTASPNTAEAFF. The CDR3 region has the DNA TGTGCCAGCACTCCGGGGACTGCGAGCCCAAACACCGCTGAAGCTTTCTTT.

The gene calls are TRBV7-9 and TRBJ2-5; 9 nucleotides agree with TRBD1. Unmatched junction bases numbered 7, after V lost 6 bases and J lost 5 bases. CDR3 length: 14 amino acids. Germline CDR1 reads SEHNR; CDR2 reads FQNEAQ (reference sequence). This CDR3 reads CASSSTGGAETQYF. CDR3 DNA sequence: TGTGCCAGCAGTTCGACAGGGGGGGCGGAGACCCAGTACTTC.

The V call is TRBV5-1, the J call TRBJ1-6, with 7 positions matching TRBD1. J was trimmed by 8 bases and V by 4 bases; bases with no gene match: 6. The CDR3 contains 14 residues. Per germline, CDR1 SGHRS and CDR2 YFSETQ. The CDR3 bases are TGCGCCAGCAGCCCTGGACAGGTTGATTCACCCCTCCACTTT. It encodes CASSPGQVDSPLHF.

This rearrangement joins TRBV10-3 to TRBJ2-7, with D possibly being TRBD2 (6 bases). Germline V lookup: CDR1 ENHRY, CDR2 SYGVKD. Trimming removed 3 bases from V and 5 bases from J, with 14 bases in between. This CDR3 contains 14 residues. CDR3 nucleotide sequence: TGTGCCATCAGTGACAGGCGGGATAGTGACGAGCAGTACGTC. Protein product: CAISDRRDSDEQYV.

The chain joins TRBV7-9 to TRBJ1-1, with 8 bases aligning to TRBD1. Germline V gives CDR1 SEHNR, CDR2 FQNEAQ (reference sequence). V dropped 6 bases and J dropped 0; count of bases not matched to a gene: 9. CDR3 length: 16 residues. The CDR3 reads CASSSGQGWVNTEAFF. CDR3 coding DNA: TGTGCCAGCAGTTCCGGACAGGGATGGGTGAACACTGAAGCTTTCTTT. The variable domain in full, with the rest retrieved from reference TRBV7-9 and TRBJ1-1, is DTGVSQNPRHKITKRGQNVTFRCDPISEHNRLYWYRQTLGQGPEFLTYFQNEAQLEKSRLLSDRFSAERPKGSFSTLEIQRTEQGDSAMYLCASSSGQGWVNTEAFFGQGTRLTVV.

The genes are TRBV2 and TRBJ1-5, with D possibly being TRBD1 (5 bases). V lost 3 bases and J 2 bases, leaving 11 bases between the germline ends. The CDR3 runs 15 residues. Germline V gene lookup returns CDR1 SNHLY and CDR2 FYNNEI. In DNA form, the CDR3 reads TGTGCCAGCAGTGACTTAGGGGCCGGCAATCAGCCCCAGCATTTT. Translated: CASSDLGAGNQPQHF.

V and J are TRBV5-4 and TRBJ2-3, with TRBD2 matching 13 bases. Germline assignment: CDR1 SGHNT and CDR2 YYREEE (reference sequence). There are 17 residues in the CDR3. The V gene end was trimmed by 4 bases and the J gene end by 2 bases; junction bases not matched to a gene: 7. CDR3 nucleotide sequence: TGTGCCAGCAGCCACGGGACTAGCGGGATCTACACAGATACGCAGTATTTT. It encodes CASSHGTSGIYTDTQYF.

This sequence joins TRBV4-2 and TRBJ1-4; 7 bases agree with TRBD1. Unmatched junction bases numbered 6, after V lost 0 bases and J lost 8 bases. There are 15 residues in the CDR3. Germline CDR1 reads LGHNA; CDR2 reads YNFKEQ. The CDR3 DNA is TGTGCCAGCAGCCAAGAGGGCAGGGGGAGGGAAAAACTGTTTTTT. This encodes CASSQEGRGREKLFF.

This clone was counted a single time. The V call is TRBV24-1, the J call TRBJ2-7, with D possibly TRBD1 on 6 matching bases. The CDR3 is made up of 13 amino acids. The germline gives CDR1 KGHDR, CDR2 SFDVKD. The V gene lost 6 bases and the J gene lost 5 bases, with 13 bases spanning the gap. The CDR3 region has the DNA TGTGCCACCAGTACAGGGAGCTCTGACGAGCAGTACTTC. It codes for CATSTGSSDEQYF.